This entry concerns a single T cell receptor (beta chain). These data originate in a study of OX40 agonist ivuxolimab in advanced cancers. About the study: Patients with prior anti-PD-1, anti-PD-L1 or anti-CTLA-4 therapy were eligible; approximately 40% had some. In three patients, partial responses were observed, one with hepatocellular carcinoma and two with cutaneous melanoma.

Some clones are missing from TCRdb's copy, which holds only in-frame ones; the method was immunoSEQ multiplex PCR. Of roughly 70,000 clones listed, roughly 87% are singletons. Researchers took blood at baseline, on cycle 4 day 1, and on cycle 7 day 1. Source: CD4+ or CD8+ T cells sorted from blood, taken in a trial of the OX40 agonist ivuxolimab. The receptor was isolated from an adult with an advanced solid tumor such as melanoma, head and neck, liver or kidney cancer.

The CDR3 loop reads CASTGMRSYGYTF. In nucleotides, the CDR3 is TGTGCCAGCACAGGGATGAGGTCCTATGGCTACACCTTC. This chain links TRBV28 with TRBJ1-2; D perhaps matches TRBD1 (5 bases). CDR1 is MDHEN, CDR2 SYDVKM, per germline. V was pared by 7 bases and J by 4 bases, with 13 bases between. The CDR3 length is 13 residues.